One sample yielded the 4 T cell receptor beta chains listed below, sequenced in a study of CD8+CD57+ T cells in acquired aplastic anemia. Patients sequenced had flow cytometry evidence of CD8+CD57+ cell expansion. Researchers used genomic DNA as the template to profile TCR beta VDJ and CDR3. TCRdb analysed the reads with MiXCR anew, one entry per CDR3 protein. The table includes roughly 160,000 distinct CDR3 sequences, roughly 43% detected once. The sample comprised sorted CD4+, CD8+, or CD8+CD57+ T cells (not recorded which) from PBMCs. Receptors originate from a human donor with aplastic anemia.

The V gene is TRBV14, the J gene TRBJ2-7; D not certain. CDR3 length: 12 residues. Germline V lookup: CDR1 SGHDN, CDR2 FVKESK. Between the trimmed V and J ends, which lost 3 bases and 10 bases, there was a span of 13 bases. The CDR3 region is CASSQGGRIQYF. The CDR3 DNA sequence: TGTGCCAGCAGCCAGGGCGGACGGATCCAGTACTTC.

V usage is TRBV19 and J usage is TRBJ1-1, with 7 nucleotides matching TRBD1. CDR1 is LNHDA, CDR2 SQIVND, per germline (reference sequence). Trimming cost V 5 bases and J 1 base; bases outside gene matches: 7. The CDR3 length is 15 residues. Here the CDR3 reads CASSPQQGSNTEAFF. CDR3 DNA sequence: TGTGCCAGTAGTCCGCAACAGGGGTCGAACACTGAAGCTTTCTTT.

The J gene is TRBJ2-1, the V gene TRBV7-6; 10 bases agree with TRBD2. The CDR3 totals 16 residues. Trimming cost V 2 bases and J 8 bases; bases outside gene matches: 9. Germline CDR1 and CDR2: SGHVS and FNYEAQ. This CDR3 reads CASSLRSSGSSDEQFF. The CDR3 nucleotides are TGTGCCAGCAGCTTACGGTCTAGCGGGAGTTCGGATGAGCAGTTCTTC.

V is TRBV4-1 and J is TRBJ1-5, with D tentatively TRBD1 (5 bases). This CDR3 is 13 amino acids long. Per germline, CDR1 MGHRA and CDR2 YSYEKL. V was clipped by 3 bases and J by 4 bases, with 7 bases between them. In nucleotides, the CDR3 is TGCGCCAGCAGCCACGAGGGGAATCAGCCCCAGCATTTT. As protein: CASSHEGNQPQHF.